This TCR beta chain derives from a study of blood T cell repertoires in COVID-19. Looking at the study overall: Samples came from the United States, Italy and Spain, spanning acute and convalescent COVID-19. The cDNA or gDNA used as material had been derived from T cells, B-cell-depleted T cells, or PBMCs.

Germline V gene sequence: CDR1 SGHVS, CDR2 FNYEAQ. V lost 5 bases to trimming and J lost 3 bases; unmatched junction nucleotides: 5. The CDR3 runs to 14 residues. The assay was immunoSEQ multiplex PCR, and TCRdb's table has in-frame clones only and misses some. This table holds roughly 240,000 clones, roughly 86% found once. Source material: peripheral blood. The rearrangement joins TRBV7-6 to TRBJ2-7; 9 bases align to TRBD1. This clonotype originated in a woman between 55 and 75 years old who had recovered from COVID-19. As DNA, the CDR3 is TGTGCCAGCAGCGCTACGGGACAGGGCTACGAGCAGTACTTC. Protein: CASSATGQGYEQYF.